One and the same sample provided the 14 T cell receptor beta chains below, sequenced in a study of OX40 agonist ivuxolimab in advanced cancers. Clones were sequenced by immunoSEQ multiplex PCR, and TCRdb holds only the in-frame ones, with some missing. The table lists more than 75,000 clones, 86% of them singletons, with approximately 0.99% in the top ten. The sequencing here drew on CD4+ or CD8+ T cells sorted from blood, taken in a trial of the OX40 agonist ivuxolimab. Every receptor here comes from an adult with an advanced solid tumor such as melanoma, head and neck, liver or kidney cancer.

A word on this clone: The sample contains more than one DNA sequence encoding this CDR3. The chain uses TRBV30 and TRBJ1-2; TRBD1 matches 9 bases. Germline V gene data show CDR1 as GTSNPN and CDR2 as SVGIG (reference sequence). The CDR3 spans 13 residues. J was trimmed by 7 bases and V by 2 bases; bases with no gene match: 5. The CDR3 loop is CAWSSQGALGYTF. The CDR3 DNA reads TGTGCCTGGAGTTCACAGGGGGCTCTTGGCTACACCTTC.

The gene calls are TRBV9 and TRBJ2-4, with TRBD1 matching over 8 bases. CDR1 is SGDLS and CDR2 is YYNGEE in the germline V gene. This CDR3 has 16 amino acids. Trimming cost V 0 bases and J 8 bases; bases outside gene matches: 10. The DNA for the CDR3 is TGTGCCAGCAGCGTAGGCCCCGGACAGGGTATGGACATTCAGTACTTC. Protein: CASSVGPGQGMDIQYF.

This chain links TRBV11-2 with TRBJ2-1; D perhaps matches TRBD2 (5 bases). Germline assignment: CDR1 SGHAT and CDR2 FQNNGV. V dropped 1 base and J dropped 4 bases, with 5 bases sitting between them. The CDR3 has 13 amino acids. This CDR3 is CASSLGLYNEQFF. CDR3 nucleotides: TGTGCCAGCAGCTTAGGACTATACAATGAGCAGTTCTTC.

V is TRBV11-2 and J is TRBJ2-1; TRBD2 matches at 9 bases. Trimming cost V 1 base and J 5 bases; bases outside gene matches: 3. Germline V CDR1 and CDR2: SGHAT, FQNNGV. This CDR3 is 15 amino acids long. The CDR3 loop is CASSLGAGGNNEQFF. CDR3 bases: TGTGCCAGCAGCTTAGGAGCGGGGGGCAACAATGAGCAGTTCTTC.

The chain links TRBV5-1 to TRBJ2-1, with 7 nucleotides matching TRBD1. This CDR3 region has 15 residues. Germline V lookup: CDR1 SGHRS, CDR2 YFSETQ. Trimming cost V 5 bases and J 3 bases; bases outside gene matches: 8. The chain's CDR3 is CASRLGGQYYNEQFF. In DNA, the CDR3 is TGCGCCAGCAGGTTAGGGGGACAGTACTACAATGAGCAGTTCTTC. The full variable domain, in which reference TRBV5-1 and TRBJ2-1 provide the parts outside the CDR3, is KAGVTQTPRYLIKTRGQQVTLSCSPISGHRSVSWYQQTPGQGLQFLFEYFSETQRNKGNFPGRFSGRQFSNSRSEMNVSTLELGDSALYLCASRLGGQYYNEQFFGPGTRLTVL.

This sequence joins TRBV6-6 and TRBJ1-5; D remains unclear. With 6 bases removed from V and 7 bases from J, the gap between germline ends came to 10 bases. CDR3 size: 12 residues. CDR1 and CDR2 (germline): MNHNY, SVGAGI (reference sequence). CDR3: CASSPGLQPQHF. In DNA, the CDR3 is TGTGCCAGCAGCCCAGGTCTACAGCCCCAGCATTTT.

The rearrangement links TRBV27 to TRBJ2-1, with 14 bases lining up with TRBD2. J lost 8 bases, V lost 6 bases, and 6 bases had no gene match. CDR1 MNHEY and CDR2 SMNVEV come from the germline V gene (reference sequence). There are 15 residues in the CDR3. CDR3 DNA: TGTGCCAGCAGGGGACTAGCGGGAGCCCACTATGAGCAGTTCTTC. This sequence encodes CASRGLAGAHYEQFF.

This clone was counted only a few times. This chain joins TRBV6-5 and TRBJ1-2; no firm D call. V lost 6 bases, J lost 4 bases, and 6 bases lay in between. This CDR3 is built from 11 residues. CDR1 is MNHEY and CDR2 is SVGAGI in the germline V gene. CDR3 amino acids: CASSGSYGYTF. CDR3 nucleotides: TGTGCCAGCAGCGGATCCTATGGCTACACCTTC.

This rearrangement joins TRBV19 to TRBJ2-1; a possible D gene is TRBD2 (6 bases). The CDR3 loop spans 15 amino acids. V was shortened by 7 bases and J by 1 base, with 14 bases between the two germline ends. Germline lookup yields CDR1 LNHDA and CDR2 SQIVND (reference sequence). The CDR3 here is CASKEGGPSYNEQFF. The CDR3 DNA reads as TGTGCCAGTAAGGAGGGAGGCCCATCCTACAATGAGCAGTTCTTC.

V usage is TRBV10-2 and J usage is TRBJ1-1; D not resolved. CDR1 WSHSY and CDR2 SAAADI come from the germline V gene. The CDR3 totals 13 residues. V was clipped by 4 bases and J by 5 bases, with 11 bases between them. CDR3 in amino acids: CASSAPTWTEAFF. The CDR3 DNA reads TGCGCCAGCAGTGCACCTACTTGGACTGAAGCTTTCTTT.

About this clone: Other DNA sequences from this sample encode an identical CDR3 as well. CDR3 nucleotide sequence: TGTGCCAGTAGTATAGATCTAGGACGGGAGACCCAGTACTTC. Its translation: CASSIDLGRETQYF. This chain links TRBV19 with TRBJ2-5, with D unclear. The CDR3 loop spans 14 amino acids. Germline CDR1 reads LNHDA; CDR2 reads SQIVND (reference sequence). V gave up 0 bases and J gave up 5 bases, with 10 bases separating them. The complete variable domain, with remaining parts taken from reference TRBV19 and TRBJ2-5, reads DGGITQSPKYLFRKEGQNVTLSCEQNLNHDAMYWYRQDPGQGLRLIYYSQIVNDFQKGDIAEGYSVSREKKESFPLTVTSAQKNPTAFYLCASSIDLGRETQYFGPGTRLLVL.

The rearrangement uses TRBV9 and TRBJ1-2, with 7 bases fitting TRBD1. V shed 0 bases and J 9 bases; nucleotides not matched to a gene: 14. Germline V gene sequence: CDR1 SGDLS, CDR2 YYNGEE. This CDR3 comprises 16 residues. The CDR3 region has the DNA TGTGCCAGCAGCGTAGTCCGGCAGGGGGACCCGGATTGCTACACCTTC. It translates to CASSVVRQGDPDCYTF.

CDR3 DNA sequence: TGCGCCAGCAGCCAAGATTTGATAGAGACAGATACGCAGTATTTT. Protein sequence: CASSQDLIETDTQYF. The rearrangement joins TRBV4-3 to TRBJ2-3; no clear D gene. This CDR3 is 15 amino acids long. Germline loops: CDR1 LGHNA, CDR2 YSLEER. Deletions cut 0 bases from V and 3 bases from J, with 10 bases between.

This chain connects TRBV4-3 to TRBJ2-1; the match to TRBD2 covers 7 bases. The CDR3 loop spans 18 amino acids. J was trimmed by 15 bases and V by 0 bases; bases with no gene match: 23. CDR1 and CDR2 from the germline V gene are LGHNA and YSLEER. The CDR3, as DNA: TGCGCCAGCAGCCAAGATTTTTATGTGCAGACTAGCTGGGCCGATTGGTTCTTC. It translates to CASSQDFYVQTSWADWFF.